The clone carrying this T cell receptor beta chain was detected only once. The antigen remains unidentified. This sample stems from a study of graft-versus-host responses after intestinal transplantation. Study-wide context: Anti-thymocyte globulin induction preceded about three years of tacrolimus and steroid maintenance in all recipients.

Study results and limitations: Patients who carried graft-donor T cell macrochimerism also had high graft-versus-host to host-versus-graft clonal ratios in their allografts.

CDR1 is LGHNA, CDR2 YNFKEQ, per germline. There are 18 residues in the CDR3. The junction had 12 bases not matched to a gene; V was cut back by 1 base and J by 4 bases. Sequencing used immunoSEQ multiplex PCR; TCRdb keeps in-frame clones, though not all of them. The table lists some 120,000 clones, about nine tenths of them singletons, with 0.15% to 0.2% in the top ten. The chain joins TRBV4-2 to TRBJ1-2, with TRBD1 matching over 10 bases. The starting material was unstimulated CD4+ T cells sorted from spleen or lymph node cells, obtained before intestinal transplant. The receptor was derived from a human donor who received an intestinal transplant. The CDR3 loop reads CASSQVTFGTGAGYGYTF. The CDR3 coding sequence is TGTGCCAGCAGCCAAGTAACCTTCGGGACAGGGGCGGGCTATGGCTACACCTTC.